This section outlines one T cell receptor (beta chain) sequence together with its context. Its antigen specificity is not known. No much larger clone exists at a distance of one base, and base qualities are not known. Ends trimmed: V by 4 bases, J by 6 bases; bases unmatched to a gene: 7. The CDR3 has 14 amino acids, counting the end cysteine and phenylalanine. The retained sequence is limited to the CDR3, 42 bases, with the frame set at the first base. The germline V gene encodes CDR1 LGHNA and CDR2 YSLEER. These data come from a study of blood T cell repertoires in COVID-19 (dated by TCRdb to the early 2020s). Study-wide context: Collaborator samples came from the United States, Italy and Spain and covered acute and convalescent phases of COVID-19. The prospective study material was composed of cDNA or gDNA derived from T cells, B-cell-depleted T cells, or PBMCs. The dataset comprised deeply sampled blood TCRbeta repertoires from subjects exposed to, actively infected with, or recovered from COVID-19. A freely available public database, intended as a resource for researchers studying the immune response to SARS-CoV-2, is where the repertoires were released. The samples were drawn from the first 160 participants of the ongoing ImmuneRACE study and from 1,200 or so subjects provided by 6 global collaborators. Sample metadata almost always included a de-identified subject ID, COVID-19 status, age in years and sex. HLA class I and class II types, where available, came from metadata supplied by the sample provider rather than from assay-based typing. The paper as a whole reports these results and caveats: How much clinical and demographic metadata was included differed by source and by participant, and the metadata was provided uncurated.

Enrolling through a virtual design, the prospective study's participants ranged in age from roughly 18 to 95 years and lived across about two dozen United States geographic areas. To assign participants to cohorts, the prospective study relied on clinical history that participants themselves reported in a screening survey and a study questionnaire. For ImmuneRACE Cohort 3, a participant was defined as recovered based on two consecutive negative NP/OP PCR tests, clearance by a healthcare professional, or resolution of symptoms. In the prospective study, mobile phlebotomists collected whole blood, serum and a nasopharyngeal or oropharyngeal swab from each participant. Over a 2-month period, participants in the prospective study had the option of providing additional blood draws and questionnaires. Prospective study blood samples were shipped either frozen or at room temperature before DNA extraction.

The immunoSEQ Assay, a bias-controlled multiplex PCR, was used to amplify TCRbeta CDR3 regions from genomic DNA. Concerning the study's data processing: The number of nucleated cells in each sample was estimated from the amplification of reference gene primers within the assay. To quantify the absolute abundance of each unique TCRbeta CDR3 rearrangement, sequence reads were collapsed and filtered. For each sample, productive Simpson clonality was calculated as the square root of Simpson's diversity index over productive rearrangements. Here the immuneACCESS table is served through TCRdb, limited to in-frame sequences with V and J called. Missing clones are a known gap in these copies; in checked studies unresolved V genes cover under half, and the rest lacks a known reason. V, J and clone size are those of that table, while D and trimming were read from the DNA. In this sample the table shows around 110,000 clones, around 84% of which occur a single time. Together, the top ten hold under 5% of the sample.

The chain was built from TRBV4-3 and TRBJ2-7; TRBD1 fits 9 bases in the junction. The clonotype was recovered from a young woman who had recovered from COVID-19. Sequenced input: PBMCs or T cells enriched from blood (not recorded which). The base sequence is TGCGCCAGCAGCCCCCGGGACAGGGTGGGCGAGCAGTACTTC. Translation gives CASSPRDRVGEQYF.